These 20 T cell receptor beta chains were all obtained from the same sample, sequenced in a study of T-cell reconstitution after alpha-beta-depleted transplantation in children. Preparation of the TCRbeta library used unique molecular identifiers. From the PCR reads, TCRdb called clonotypes with MiXCR, one entry per CDR3 protein. Here the sample spans approximately 98,000 distinct CDR3 sequences, roughly 6.1% being singletons. Sequenced material: PBMCs, mostly from graft donor cells, taken 360 days after TCRalphabeta/CD19-depleted stem cell transplant. These receptors all come from a male patient under 10 years old who had a stem cell transplant for acute lymphoblastic leukemia, so the T cells may come from the graft donor.

This clonotype was picked up one time. A read error may be the cause here, since a much bigger clone is one base away. V and J are TRBV10-2 and TRBJ2-1; 7 positions agree with TRBD2. The CDR3 is 14 amino acids. Per the germline V gene, CDR1 is WSHSY and CDR2 is SAAADI. The CDR3 sequence is CASRGGSPYNEQIF. DNA of the CDR3: TGCGCCAGCAGGGGGGGGAGTCCCTACAATGAGCAGATCTTC.

There are a few counts of this clonotype. The chain combines TRBV7-6 with TRBJ2-3; 15 bases align to TRBD2. With 5 bases clipped from V and 3 bases from J, the junction kept 3 bases outside the gene matches. Germline values: CDR1 SGHVS, CDR2 FNYEAQ. The CDR3 loop spans 16 amino acids. For the CDR3, the DNA is TGTGCCAGCAGCACCGGGACTAGCGGGAGGACAGATACGCAGTATTTT. Translation: CASSTGTSGRTDTQYF.

This clonotype has ten or more counts. The chain couples TRBV5-1 to TRBJ2-6; D remains ambiguous. Germline values: CDR1 SGHRS, CDR2 YFSETQ. V lost 6 bases and J lost 2, with 9 bases in between. This CDR3 has 14 amino acids. CDR3 DNA: TGCGCCAGCACCAGGAGTCCTGGGGCCAACGTCCTGACTTTC. Its protein product is CASTRSPGANVLTF.

This rearrangement joins TRBV19 to TRBJ2-3; D may correspond to TRBD1 or TRBD2 (5 bases each). The CDR3 runs 14 residues. CDR1 is LNHDA and CDR2 is SQIVND in the germline V gene (reference sequence). V gave up 5 bases and J gave up 0 bases, with 9 bases separating them. CDR3 region: CASSGGFSTDTQYF. The DNA of the CDR3 is TGTGCCAGTAGTGGGGGTTTTAGCACAGATACGCAGTATTTT.

The J gene is TRBJ2-1, the V gene TRBV5-5, with TRBD1 as a possible D gene (5 bases). The CDR3 has 17 residues. Trimming took 4 bases from V and 4 from J, leaving 21 bases between them. Germline V gives CDR1 SGHKS, CDR2 YYEKEE (reference sequence). The CDR3 reads CASSRPSQGKDYNEQFF. CDR3 in DNA: TGTGCCAGCAGCCGTCCATCTCAGGGAAAGGATTACAATGAGCAGTTCTTC.

This sequence joins TRBV24-1 and TRBJ1-1, with D possibly matching TRBD1 (5 bases). CDR1 and CDR2 from the germline V gene are KGHDR and SFDVKD. This CDR3 region has 12 residues. V lost 2 bases and J lost 7, with 7 bases in between. CDR3 sequence: CATSDSGFEAFF. DNA for the CDR3: TGTGCCACCAGTGATTCAGGGTTTGAAGCTTTCTTT.

The table lists this clonotype with many counts. CDR3 sequence: CSALNEGWTQYF. In nucleotides, the CDR3 is TGCAGTGCATTGAACGAGGGGTGGACCCAGTACTTC. This chain uses TRBV20-1 with TRBJ2-5; D assignment may be TRBD1 or TRBD2 (5 bases each). Germline values: CDR1 DFQATT, CDR2 SNEGSKA (reference sequence). Trimming pared 6 bases from V and 7 bases from J, leaving 15 bases between. This CDR3 spans 12 amino acids.

This clonotype was picked up many times. In nucleotides, the CDR3 is TGTGCCAGCAGTTTATATCTTCAGGGAAGCGAGACCCAGTACTTC. Amino acids: CASSLYLQGSETQYF. The chain carries TRBV28 and TRBJ2-5; tentatively, D is TRBD1 (5 bases). Deletions cut 1 base from V and 5 bases from J, with 14 bases between. This CDR3 is built from 15 residues. Germline lookup yields CDR1 MDHEN and CDR2 SYDVKM.

This clonotype was recorded many times. The genes are TRBV5-1 and TRBJ2-3, with TRBD2 as a possible D gene (7 bases). This CDR3 contains 15 residues. V gave up 3 bases and J gave up 2 bases, with 13 bases separating them. The germline V gene encodes CDR1 SGHRS and CDR2 YFSETQ. Here the CDR3 reads CASSYHGGHTDTQYF. In DNA, the CDR3 is TGCGCCAGCAGCTACCACGGGGGGCACACAGATACGCAGTATTTT.

The rearrangement joins TRBV20-1 to TRBJ2-1; 10 positions agree with TRBD1. J lost 15 bases, V lost 7 bases, and 6 bases had no gene match. Germline CDR1 and CDR2: DFQATT and SNEGSKA (reference sequence). The CDR3 is 10 amino acids. This CDR3 is CSVGGQGRFF. The CDR3 region has the DNA TGCAGTGTTGGGGGACAGGGGAGGTTCTTC.

There are many counts of this clonotype. The chain combines TRBV7-2 with TRBJ2-5; D is perhaps TRBD1 (5 bases). Per germline, CDR1 SGHTA and CDR2 FQGNSA. Trimming removed 0 bases at V and 5 bases at J, with 16 bases between. This CDR3 region has 16 residues. CDR3 in DNA: TGTGCCAGCAGCTTAGCCAGCGACAGTAGAGAGGAGACCCAGTACTTC. Protein: CASSLASDSREETQYF. The variable domain in full, with the rest retrieved from reference TRBV7-2 and TRBJ2-5, is GAGVSQSPSNKVTEKGKDVELRCDPISGHTALYWYRQSLGQGLEFLIYFQGNSAPDKSGLPSDRFSAERTGGSVSTLTIQRTQQEDSAVYLCASSLASDSREETQYFGPGTRLLVL.

This clonotype was observed a handful of times. This rearrangement joins TRBV6-2 or TRBV6-3 to TRBJ2-5, with 7 bases that match TRBD2. Germline V lookup: CDR1 MNHEY, CDR2 SVGEGT. The CDR3 totals 15 residues. Trimming removed 0 bases from V and 2 bases from J; junction bases left unmatched: 3. This CDR3 is CASSYSGGGQETQYF. The DNA of the CDR3 is TGTGCCAGCAGTTACTCAGGCGGGGGACAAGAGACCCAGTACTTC.

This clonotype was recorded at least ten times. V and J are TRBV4-3 and TRBJ2-2; D might be TRBD2 (5 bases). Trimming took off 4 bases at V and 5 bases at J, with 11 bases between the two ends. Germline V gene sequence: CDR1 LGHNA, CDR2 YSLEER. This CDR3 comprises 14 residues. The chain's CDR3 is CASSPGLFTGELFF. The CDR3 DNA reads TGCGCCAGCAGCCCCGGACTTTTTACCGGGGAGCTGTTTTTT.

Ten or more counts support this clonotype. The rearrangement uses TRBV4-3 and TRBJ2-7; D not resolved. Germline values: CDR1 LGHNA, CDR2 YSLEER. V lost 1 base to trimming and J lost 4 bases, with 8 bases between them. The CDR3 sequence is 13 residues long. The CDR3 reads CASSQAGTYEQYF. The CDR3 DNA reads as TGCGCCAGCAGCCAAGCGGGTACTTACGAGCAGTACTTC.

This clonotype was picked up many times. The V call is TRBV6-2 or TRBV6-3, the J call TRBJ1-1; D is ambiguous. Trimming cost V 2 bases and J 0 bases, with 7 bases left between them. This CDR3 has 14 residues. CDR1 MNHEY and CDR2 SVGEGT come from the germline V gene. The chain's CDR3 is CASSYGRMNTEAFF. The CDR3 nucleotides are TGTGCCAGCAGTTACGGACGGATGAACACTGAAGCTTTCTTT.

The chain carries TRBV6-5 and TRBJ1-2, with D perhaps matching TRBD1 (5 bases). The length of the CDR3 is 15 residues. The germline V and J ends were trimmed by 0 bases and 6 bases, with 14 bases remaining between them. From germline, CDR1 is MNHEY and CDR2 SVGAGI. DNA for the CDR3: TGTGCCAGCAGTTACTCGAACGCGGGGCGGAATGGCTACACCTTC. Residues: CASSYSNAGRNGYTF.

In its sample, this clonotype was seen many times. The rearrangement joins TRBV4-2 to TRBJ2-3; 11 positions agree with TRBD2. The germline gives CDR1 LGHNA, CDR2 YNFKEQ. This CDR3 is 15 amino acids long. V dropped 3 bases and J dropped 5; count of bases not matched to a gene: 4. CDR3 in DNA: TGTGCCAGCAGCCATGCGACTAGCGGGATAGATACGCAGTATTTT. Protein: CASSHATSGIDTQYF.

J is TRBJ1-2 and V is TRBV6-1; possibly TRBD1 for D (6 bases). V dropped 1 base and J dropped 2 bases, with 11 bases sitting between them. The CDR3 sequence is 15 residues long. Germline CDR1 MNHNS, CDR2 SASEGT. The CDR3 DNA sequence: TGTGCCAGCAGTGAAGTAACAGGGTCGAACTATGGCTACACCTTC. Encoded protein: CASSEVTGSNYGYTF.

The table lists this clonotype with a count of one. The CDR3 DNA follows: TGTGCCAGCAGTTACAGGACGGGCTACAACATTCAGTACTTC. Translated, it gives CASSYRTGYNIQYF. V is TRBV6-2 or TRBV6-3 and J is TRBJ2-4; no firm D call. The CDR3 covers 14 residues. Germline V gene data show CDR1 as MNHEY and CDR2 as SVGEGT. V was pared by 2 bases and J by 7 bases, with 12 bases between.

The rearrangement links TRBV4-2 to TRBJ2-7, with no clear D. Per the germline V gene, CDR1 is LGHNA and CDR2 is YNFKEQ. The CDR3 is 13 amino acids. V shed 0 bases and J shed 5 bases, with 8 bases lying between them. CDR3 sequence (DNA): TGTGCCAGCAGCCAAGATCTAGGCCACGAGCAGTACTTC. This codes for CASSQDLGHEQYF.